Listed below are T cell receptor beta chains from one sample, sequenced in a study of Graves' ophthalmopathy and Graves' hyperthyroidism. MiXCR was run by TCRdb on the multiplex PCR reads, yielding one entry per CDR3 protein. The sample shows about 48,000 distinct CDR3 sequences, under 55% of them seen only once. Sequencing was carried out using peripheral blood. Receptors originate from an adult man with Graves' ophthalmopathy. Both conserved end residues are trimmed from each CDR3. Rows may omit the clone size; those that give it use once, few, many or a size class.

abundance | v_gene | CDR3aa
few | TRBV20-1 | SASGGLAGLTGELF
once | TRBV7-8 | ASSARLAGDTQY
. | TRBV7-2 | ASSFRDRTDTQY
. | TRBV25-1 | ASSLSGHYEQY
. | TRBV20-1 | SARSGGRGYKQY
many | TRBV19 | ASSIDSAGGSQETQY
many | TRBV6-5 | ASSSAGDYQETQY
. | TRBV20-1 | SALIRGAGRQETQY
. | TRBV7-9 | ASSQGPGYEQY
. | TRBV19 | ASSQRSGTGELF
. | TRBV9 | ASSVGSNRVSGNT
. | TRBV7-3 | ASSLEFSTDTQY
many | TRBV27 | ASSFGLSNYNEQF
. | TRBV2 | ASRPDREGNEQF
few | TRBV10-3 | AISDIGRAGDGELF
medium-sized | TRBV10-3 | AISDRMDRGDTQY
once | TRBV6-1 | ASSDGRATQH
medium-sized | TRBV20-1 | SARDRRGDGYT
medium-sized | TRBV7-2 | ASSSRTGAQQY
many | TRBV20-1 | SARDPRDYTYNEQF
many | TRBV20-1 | SARAGADQRGGPQY
many | TRBV3-1 | ASSPRQRAYNEQF
many | TRBV5-1 | ASSLGGYRDEKLF
. | TRBV7-6 | ASSPQTRGGETQY
. | TRBV9 | ASSSVGSGVLYTEAF
. | TRBV20-1 | SARDRAGNNEQF
. | TRBV10-1 | TSSASGAQETQY
. | TRBV11-2 | ASSFALAGGSSYNEQF
many | TRBV9 | ASSVGWTSGGYNEQF
many | TRBV28 | ASSLGQEKLF
few | TRBV7-2 | ASSLDRAHNYGYT
. | TRBV12-5 | ASGLVGSGGKGGYT
. | TRBV5-1 | ASSIGQGAAGNTEAF
. | TRBV7-2 | ASSHRFLGGGNTEAF
. | TRBV2 | ASRGGNTIY
once | TRBV29-1 | SVVGLAGASYNEQF
. | TRBV24-1 | ATRGGFEQY
. | TRBV6-2/TRBV6-3 | ASSAPGGSGNTIY
once | TRBV6-5 | ASSYDRGEGYT
. | TRBV25-1 | ASQAVGQTDTQY
once | TRBV9 | ASSLVAGGQVTGTQH
once | TRBV7-3 | ASSSIPQGTSSYEQY
. | TRBV10-3 | ATGQGVSEAF
many | TRBV7-3 | ASSATANTEAF
many | TRBV20-1 | SATGLAERWAYNEQF